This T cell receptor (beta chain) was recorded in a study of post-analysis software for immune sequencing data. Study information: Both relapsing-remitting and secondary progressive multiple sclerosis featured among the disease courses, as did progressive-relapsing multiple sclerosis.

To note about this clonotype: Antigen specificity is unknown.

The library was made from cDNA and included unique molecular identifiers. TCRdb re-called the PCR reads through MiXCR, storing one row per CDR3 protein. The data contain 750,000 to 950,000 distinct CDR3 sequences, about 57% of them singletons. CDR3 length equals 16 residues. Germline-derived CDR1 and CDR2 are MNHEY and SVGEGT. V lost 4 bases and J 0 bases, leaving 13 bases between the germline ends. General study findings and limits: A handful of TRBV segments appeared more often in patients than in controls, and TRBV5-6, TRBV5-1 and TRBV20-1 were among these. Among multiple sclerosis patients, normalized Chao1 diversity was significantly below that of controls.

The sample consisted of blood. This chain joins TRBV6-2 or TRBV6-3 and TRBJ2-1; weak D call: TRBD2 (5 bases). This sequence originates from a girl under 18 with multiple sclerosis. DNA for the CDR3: TGTGCCAGCAGTTCCACAGCGGCAAACTCCTACAATGAGCAGTTCTTC. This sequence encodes CASSSTAANSYNEQFF.